The clone carrying this TCR beta chain was seen many times. Regarding time point: sample taken at primary tumor resection. Unsorted tumor, nontumor lung tissue or cryopreserved PBMC supplied the whole RNA. TCRdb used MiXCR to reprocess the 5' RACE reads, holding one entry per CDR3 protein. This sample has 20,000 to 25,000 distinct CDR3 sequences, with about 4.6% found just once. The entry originates in a study of spatial heterogeneity in lung cancer. The sample in question was PBMCs, obtained at surgery. This clonotype originated in a male donor with early-stage non-small cell lung cancer.

CDR3 in amino acids: CAISTGGSSYEQYF. The CDR3 nucleotides read TGTGCCATCAGTACAGGGGGCTCCTCCTACGAGCAGTACTTC. This chain joins TRBV10-3 and TRBJ2-7, with 9 bases matching TRBD1. Germline lookup yields CDR1 ENHRY and CDR2 SYGVKD. This CDR3 is 14 amino acids long. V lost 5 bases and J lost 0; bases outside the gene matches: 2.